This TCR beta chain was observed in a study of breast tumors, draining lymph nodes, adjacent tissues (TCRdb year 2016). Some background on the complete study: TCR beta repertoires were compared across tumor, adjacent nontumor tissue and axillary lymph nodes obtained from breast cancer patients. In human breast cancer, the study set out to evaluate how tumor, surrounding tissue and draining lymph node repertoires relate to one another and whether T cells may move between these sites. The paper as a whole reports these results and caveats: In luminal-like breast cancer, tumor and nontumor tissue repertoires resembled each other significantly more than in basal-like breast cancer. T-cell repertoire diversity in tumors was found to be lower than in lymph nodes but higher than in nontumor tissue, and preferential V and J gene usage was observed. The conclusion that tumor T cells originate in lymph nodes was framed as consistent with a hypothesis rather than directly demonstrated. The data were judged consistent with most tumor T cells deriving from the lymph node and then expanding within tumor tissue.

The instrument was an Illumina HiSeq 2000. TCR beta chain libraries were generated by multiplex PCR amplification. The amplified TCR beta chain products were analyzed by high-throughput sequencing. TCRdb reran the public reads through fastp at Q25 and MiXCR, keeping productive beta chains. Every CDR3 protein is listed once, alongside the most common genes and DNA of its rows. The sample records some 230,000 distinct CDR3 sequences, approximately 36% of which are singletons. The ten biggest clones cover roughly 3.5% of the sample. The lymph node samples were taken from the axillary draining lymph nodes of breast cancer patients. This clonotype has ten or more counts. Which antigen it targets is not known. Per-nucleotide qualities are absent, and no much larger clonotype sits a single base away. The source is a female donor with breast cancer. Some clones in this sample may be carry-over from other donors' samples. What was sequenced was axillary lymph node tissue.

In nucleotide form, the sequence is TGTGCCAGCAGTGAAGGGGGGACTAGCGGGTTCGCTTACAATGAGCAGTTCTTC. It is translated as CASSEGGTSGFAYNEQFF. The sequence links TRBV2 to TRBJ2-1, with 12 junctional bases fitting TRBD2. Its CDR3 holds 18 amino acids, cysteine through phenylalanine. CDR3 DNA only is kept here, 54 bases in frame from base 1. The CDR1 and CDR2 encoded by the germline V gene are SNHLY and FYNNEI. Unmatched junction bases come to 8, with V trimmed by 1 base and J by 4 bases.